This T cell receptor beta chain was sequenced for a study of cytotoxic CD8 clonotypes in ibrutinib-treated CLL. This CDR3 is built from 15 residues. Germline V gene sequence: CDR1 SEHNR, CDR2 FQNEAQ (reference sequence). V dropped 2 bases and J dropped 2; count of bases not matched to a gene: 4. With sequencing, the targeted depth ranged from 1 in 200,000 to 1 in 1 million T cells. Produced via immunoSEQ multiplex PCR; TCRdb's table is partial and in-frame only. Seen here are about 130,000 clones, about 80% observed once, and the top ten hold 5.1%. The rearrangement uses TRBV7-9 and TRBJ2-7; 9 bases agree with TRBD1. The receptor comes from a human donor with chronic lymphocytic leukemia. Sequenced here: PBMCs, sampled after 24 months of ibrutinib treatment. The CDR3 DNA follows: TGTGCCAGCAGCTTATGGGGGACAGGGACCTACGAGCAGTACTTC. This codes for CASSLWGTGTYEQYF.